The rows below give T cell receptor beta chains drawn from one sample of a study of T cell repertoires in cytomegalovirus infection. Via MiXCR, TCRdb re-called the reads, giving one row per CDR3 protein. The sample shows approximately 600,000 distinct CDR3 sequences, 40% of them seen only once. No antigen is known for these receptors. The starting material was cultured PBMCs, obtained from culture after CMV antigen stimulation. These receptor sequences come from a human donor in good health (CMV status not recorded). Some clones in this sample may be carry-over from other donors' samples. CDR3s include the opening cysteine and the closing phenylalanine or tryptophan. A D gene is named only where the DNA matches it firmly. The size entry is marked missing in some rows and otherwise reads once, few, many or a size class.

j_call,clone_size,v_call,d_call,cdr3_nt,cdr3_aa
TRBJ2-1,.,TRBV5-6,.,TGTGCCAACAGCAAAGACTATATTTACAATGAGCAGTTCTTC,CANSKDYIYNEQFF
TRBJ1-1,.,TRBV6-1,.,TGTGCCAGCAGTGAAGGAGGGATCACTGAAGCTTTCTTT,CASSEGGITEAFF
TRBJ2-7,.,TRBV20-1,TRBD2,TGCAGTGCTAGATCAGCGGGGGCCTACGAGCAGTACTTC,CSARSAGAYEQYF
TRBJ2-1,.,TRBV6-5,.,TGTGCCAGCAGTTACTCCGGGACCCCGTGGAATGAGCAGTTCTTC,CASSYSGTPWNEQFF
TRBJ2-1,.,TRBV20-1,.,TGCAGTGCTAGAGATCTACGCCTAAGGGGTTACAATGAGCAGTTCTTC,CSARDLRLRGYNEQFF
TRBJ2-1,.,TRBV20-1,.,TGCAGTGCAAACCCCTACAATGAGCAGTTCTTC,CSANPYNEQFF
TRBJ2-5,.,TRBV7-2,TRBD1,TGTGCCAGCAGCTCGGTACAGGGGGCGATTGGAGAGACCCAGTACTTC,CASSSVQGAIGETQYF
TRBJ1-1,.,TRBV12-3/TRBV12-4,.,TGTGCCAGCAGTTTTTCGGACCTTGCCTTTAACACTGAAGCTTTCTTT,CASSFSDLAFNTEAFF
TRBJ2-5,.,TRBV7-9,TRBD2,TGTGCCAGCATGCTAGCGGATCAAGAGACCCAGTACTTC,CASMLADQETQYF
TRBJ2-1,.,TRBV7-6,TRBD2,TGTGCCAGCAGCTTAAACGCTGGGGGGGGACGGAATGAGCAGTTCTTC,CASSLNAGGGRNEQFF
TRBJ1-1,few,TRBV7-2,.,TGTGCCAGCAGCACCCGGGACTCAAACACTGAAGCTTTCTTT,CASSTRDSNTEAFF
TRBJ2-1,many,TRBV7-2,.,TGTGCCAGCAGCTTGGGTAGGTCCGACGCTGAGCAGTTCTTC,CASSLGRSDAEQFF
TRBJ2-3,many,TRBV7-8,.,TGTGCCAGCAGCCCCCTACAGAGCACAGATACGCAGTATTTT,CASSPLQSTDTQYF
TRBJ1-5,few,TRBV7-2,TRBD1,TGTGCCAGCAGCACAGGGGGCCAGCCCCAGCATTTT,CASSTGGQPQHF
TRBJ2-5,many,TRBV7-2,TRBD1,TGTGCCAGCAGTTCCAACAGGGGGCAAGAGACCCAGTACTTC,CASSSNRGQETQYF
TRBJ2-7,few,TRBV6-6,.,TGTGCCAGCAGTTACTCCGAGCTCGCCTACGAGCAGTACTTC,CASSYSELAYEQYF